The clone carrying this T cell receptor beta chain was observed many times. The entry originates in a study of tumor and adjacent non-tumor tissue in lung cancer. V dropped 3 bases and J dropped 9; count of bases not matched to a gene: 8. Germline CDR1 is WSHSY and CDR2 is SAAADI. The CDR3 consists of 14 residues. This sample's RNA came from whole unsorted tissue. TCRbeta libraries were built with three rounds of nested PCR, modified from ARM-PCR. One entry per CDR3 protein results from TCRdb running MiXCR on the multiplex PCR reads. The data contain 89,000 or so distinct CDR3 sequences, roughly two thirds of them singletons.

The TCR comes from a man between 65 and 85 years old with non-small cell lung cancer. Sequenced material: lung tumor tissue. The chain couples TRBV10-2 to TRBJ1-5; TRBD1 agrees at 7 bases. The CDR3 sequence is CASSDSQGRMPQHF. The CDR3 coding sequence is TGCGCCAGCAGTGATTCACAGGGGAGGATGCCCCAGCATTTT.